The clone carrying this TCR beta chain was counted a single time. Its target is unknown. Germline V gene lookup returns CDR1 SGHDT and CDR2 YYEEEE. Germline trimming cut 6 bases from V and 0 bases from J; bases unmatched to any gene: 6. The CDR3 covers 16 residues. This sample was included in a study of T cell responses to AZD1222 COVID-19 vaccine. Whole-study findings and limits: Reports say nearly half of spike-specific TCRs go after unmutated variant regions. Vaccine-related CD4 TCRs covered spike, predominating at 160-218 and 743-854. Repertoires were obtained only post-peak T cell response.

Clones were read by immunoSEQ multiplex PCR, and TCRdb kept only the in-frame ones, dropping some. The repertoire holds tens of thousands of clones, with roughly 90% as singletons. The TCR originated in an adult who received the AZD1222 COVID-19 vaccine. The source material was peripheral blood, sampled 28 days after the second AZD1222 dose. This rearrangement joins TRBV5-6 to TRBJ2-1; 10 nucleotides align to TRBD2. Here the CDR3 reads CASIVAGGSSYNEQFF. The CDR3, as DNA: TGTGCCAGCATTGTAGCGGGGGGCTCCTCCTACAATGAGCAGTTCTTC. The full variable domain, completed using reference TRBV5-6 and TRBJ2-1, is DAGVTQSPTHLIKTRGQQVTLRCSPKSGHDTVSWYQQALGQGPQFIFQYYEEEERQRGNFPDRFSGHQFPNYSSELNVNALLLGDSALYLCASIVAGGSSYNEQFFGPGTRLTVL.